Listed below are T cell receptor beta chains from one sample, sequenced in a study of shared clonotypes between healthy human individuals. The table came from immunoSEQ multiplex PCR; TCRdb's copy has only in-frame clones and leaves some out. The profile covers almost 700,000 clones, with just over 90% appearing a single time and roughly 22% taken by the ten largest. The sample was naive CD8+ T cells sorted from blood. Every receptor here comes from a man aged 25 to 40 in good health. Both conserved end residues are part of each CDR3. The D gene is left open where the match is weak. Clone size is not always given. Where it is, it says once, few, many or a class for expanded clones.

CDR3 DNA: TGTGCCAGCATGCAAAGCTCCTACAATGAGCAGTTCTTC
CDR3 protein: CASMQSSYNEQFF
clone size: .
D gene: .
V gene: TRBV27
J gene: TRBJ2-1

CDR3 DNA: TGTGCCAGCAGCCCCCACGGGGGGATAGGTTACGAGCAGTACTTC
CDR3 protein: CASSPHGGIGYEQYF
clone size: once
D gene: TRBD2
V gene: TRBV7-2
J gene: TRBJ2-7

CDR3 DNA: TGTGCCAGCAGCCCCACCTACAATGAGCAGTTCTTC
CDR3 protein: CASSPTYNEQFF
clone size: .
D gene: .
V gene: TRBV9
J gene: TRBJ2-1

CDR3 DNA: TGCAGCGTTGTTGTCAGCTCCTACGAGCAGTACTTC
CDR3 protein: CSVVVSSYEQYF
clone size: .
D gene: .
V gene: TRBV29-1
J gene: TRBJ2-7

CDR3 DNA: TGTGCCAGCAGTCCCCGGGACAGGGGGCGTGAGCAGTTCTTC
CDR3 protein: CASSPRDRGREQFF
clone size: .
D gene: TRBD1
V gene: TRBV27
J gene: TRBJ2-1

CDR3 DNA: TGTGCCAGCAGCGAGCCGGGACAGGGATACGAGCAGTACTTC
CDR3 protein: CASSEPGQGYEQYF
clone size: .
D gene: TRBD1
V gene: TRBV7-6
J gene: TRBJ2-7

CDR3 DNA: TGTGCCAGCATGAACCCCGGACAGAGTACCGGGGAGCTGTTTTTT
CDR3 protein: CASMNPGQSTGELFF
clone size: .
D gene: .
V gene: TRBV2
J gene: TRBJ2-2

CDR3 DNA: TGTGCCAGCAGCTCCCTGACAGGAGCGTTGGGTTCACCCCTCCACTTT
CDR3 protein: CASSSLTGALGSPLHF
clone size: .
D gene: .
V gene: TRBV5-5
J gene: TRBJ1-6

CDR3 DNA: TGTGCCAGCAGCCAAGTGGCGCGGGAGAGGTCAGATACGCAGTATTTT
CDR3 protein: CASSQVARERSDTQYF
clone size: .
D gene: TRBD2
V gene: TRBV4-2
J gene: TRBJ2-3

CDR3 DNA: TGTGCCAGCAGCTTAGAGGCGGCCGGGGAGCTGTTTTTT
CDR3 protein: CASSLEAAGELFF
clone size: .
D gene: .
V gene: TRBV11-2
J gene: TRBJ2-2

CDR3 DNA: TGTGCCAGCAGCTTGGCCGTCGGGGGTAGCACTGAAGCTTTCTTT
CDR3 protein: CASSLAVGGSTEAFF
clone size: .
D gene: .
V gene: TRBV5-4
J gene: TRBJ1-1

CDR3 DNA: TGTGCCAGCGCCTCGGCGGGGCCCCTGGGGCCCCAGTACTTC
CDR3 protein: CASASAGPLGPQYF
clone size: .
D gene: .
V gene: TRBV5-5
J gene: TRBJ2-5

CDR3 DNA: TGCAGCGTTGAAGAAGCGGGAGATACGCAGTATTTT
CDR3 protein: CSVEEAGDTQYF
clone size: .
D gene: .
V gene: TRBV29-1
J gene: TRBJ2-3

CDR3 DNA: TGTGCCAGTAGTATTCGGGACGCCTACGAGCAGTACTTC
CDR3 protein: CASSIRDAYEQYF
clone size: .
D gene: .
V gene: TRBV19
J gene: TRBJ2-7

CDR3 DNA: TGTGCCAGCAGCTCCGATCAAGAGGAGGCCGATGTCGATACGCAGTATTTT
CDR3 protein: CASSSDQEEADVDTQYF
clone size: .
D gene: .
V gene: TRBV5-6
J gene: TRBJ2-3

CDR3 DNA: TGTGCCAGCAGCTTAGGTGGGGGGACGGCAACTAATGAAAAACTGTTTTTT
CDR3 protein: CASSLGGGTATNEKLFF
clone size: .
D gene: .
V gene: TRBV7-9
J gene: TRBJ1-4

CDR3 DNA: TGTGCCAGCAGTTTATTGGGGCAAGAGACCCAGTACTTC
CDR3 protein: CASSLLGQETQYF
clone size: once
D gene: .
V gene: TRBV27
J gene: TRBJ2-5

CDR3 DNA: TGTGCCAGCAGTGAACGGGGACAGGGAAGGGATGCAACTAATGAAAAACTGTTTTTT
CDR3 protein: CASSERGQGRDATNEKLFF
clone size: .
D gene: TRBD1
V gene: TRBV2
J gene: TRBJ1-4

CDR3 DNA: TGTGCCAGTAGTATCGGGACCCCCTACAATGAGCAGTTCTTC
CDR3 protein: CASSIGTPYNEQFF
clone size: .
D gene: .
V gene: TRBV19
J gene: TRBJ2-1

CDR3 DNA: TGTGCCAGCAGCCAAAACACTGAAGCTTTCTTT
CDR3 protein: CASSQNTEAFF
clone size: .
D gene: .
V gene: TRBV13
J gene: TRBJ1-1

CDR3 DNA: TGTGCCAGCAGCTTAGAGGCTAGCGGGAGTCCCCATAACTCCTACAATGAGCAGTTCTTC
CDR3 protein: CASSLEASGSPHNSYNEQFF
clone size: .
D gene: TRBD2
V gene: TRBV7-6
J gene: TRBJ2-1

CDR3 DNA: TGCGCCAGCAGTCGTAACGGGGGCAACACCGGGGAGCTGTTTTTT
CDR3 protein: CASSRNGGNTGELFF
clone size: .
D gene: .
V gene: TRBV5-1
J gene: TRBJ2-2

CDR3 DNA: TGTGCCAGCCGAGGCAACGTGGACAGCCCGTATAGCAATCAGCCCCAGCATTTT
CDR3 protein: CASRGNVDSPYSNQPQHF
clone size: .
D gene: .
V gene: TRBV19
J gene: TRBJ1-5

CDR3 DNA: TGCAGCGTTGGGACAGGAACCTACGAGCAGTACTTC
CDR3 protein: CSVGTGTYEQYF
clone size: once
D gene: TRBD1
V gene: TRBV29-1
J gene: TRBJ2-7

CDR3 DNA: TGTGCCAGCAGCCAAGCTACCGGTCTAGCGGGAGAGGGTCCCGGGGAGCTGTTTTTT
CDR3 protein: CASSQATGLAGEGPGELFF
clone size: .
D gene: TRBD2
V gene: TRBV14
J gene: TRBJ2-2

CDR3 DNA: TGTGCCAGCAGCTACGAGGGGGGTTCCCTCACGGACACTGAAGCTTTCTTT
CDR3 protein: CASSYEGGSLTDTEAFF
clone size: .
D gene: .
V gene: TRBV5-4
J gene: TRBJ1-1

CDR3 DNA: TGTGCCAGCAGCTTCCATGGGGAGAATAGCAATCAGCCCCAGCATTTT
CDR3 protein: CASSFHGENSNQPQHF
clone size: .
D gene: .
V gene: TRBV7-8
J gene: TRBJ1-5

CDR3 DNA: TGCGCCAGCAGCCAAGAAACCGGAGCCCGCTACAATGAGCAGTTCTTC
CDR3 protein: CASSQETGARYNEQFF
clone size: once
D gene: .
V gene: TRBV4-1
J gene: TRBJ2-1

CDR3 DNA: TGTGCCAGCACCTTCGCTGAGTACGAGCAGTACTTC
CDR3 protein: CASTFAEYEQYF
clone size: .
D gene: .
V gene: TRBV11-2
J gene: TRBJ2-7

CDR3 DNA: TGTGCCAGCAGCTTAGAATTTGGCTCCTACGAGCAGTACTTC
CDR3 protein: CASSLEFGSYEQYF
clone size: .
D gene: .
V gene: TRBV11-3
J gene: TRBJ2-7

CDR3 DNA: TGCGCCAGCAGCCAAGATGGCCATACCTACGAGCAGTACTTC
CDR3 protein: CASSQDGHTYEQYF
clone size: .
D gene: .
V gene: TRBV4-3
J gene: TRBJ2-7

CDR3 DNA: TGTGCCAGCAGCCCGGGACAGGGGAGGAGGGGGTACGAGCAGTACTTC
CDR3 protein: CASSPGQGRRGYEQYF
clone size: .
D gene: TRBD1
V gene: TRBV7-2
J gene: TRBJ2-7

CDR3 DNA: TGCAGCGTTAGACAAGAAAACCACTACGAGCAGTACTTC
CDR3 protein: CSVRQENHYEQYF
clone size: .
D gene: .
V gene: TRBV29-1
J gene: TRBJ2-7

CDR3 DNA: TGTGCCAGCAGTTTTGCAGGGGGAGGTACCGGGGAGCTGTTTTTT
CDR3 protein: CASSFAGGGTGELFF
clone size: .
D gene: .
V gene: TRBV28
J gene: TRBJ2-2

CDR3 DNA: TGTGCCAGGGAGACAGGCACAGATACGCAGTATTTT
CDR3 protein: CARETGTDTQYF
clone size: .
D gene: .
V gene: TRBV2
J gene: TRBJ2-3

CDR3 DNA: TGTGCCAGTAGTTCTAACAGAGCCTACGAGCAGTACTTC
CDR3 protein: CASSSNRAYEQYF
clone size: once
D gene: .
V gene: TRBV19
J gene: TRBJ2-7

CDR3 DNA: TGTGCCAGCAGCCAAGCTGGACAGGGGGCCCGATACAATGAGCAGTTCTTC
CDR3 protein: CASSQAGQGARYNEQFF
clone size: .
D gene: TRBD1
V gene: TRBV14
J gene: TRBJ2-1

CDR3 DNA: TGTGCCAGCAGCTTCTCGGGGGGTTGGGAGCAGTTCTTC
CDR3 protein: CASSFSGGWEQFF
clone size: .
D gene: TRBD2
V gene: TRBV7-9
J gene: TRBJ2-1

CDR3 DNA: TGTGCCAGCAGCCGCGGACAGGCTGGGGCCAACGTCCTGACTTTC
CDR3 protein: CASSRGQAGANVLTF
clone size: once
D gene: TRBD1
V gene: TRBV11-2
J gene: TRBJ2-6

CDR3 DNA: TGTGCCAGTACAGGGAACGGAAACACCATATATTTT
CDR3 protein: CASTGNGNTIYF
clone size: once
D gene: .
V gene: TRBV19
J gene: TRBJ1-3

CDR3 DNA: TGTGCCAGCAGTTTTTCAGACCGGGCAGATACGCAGTATTTT
CDR3 protein: CASSFSDRADTQYF
clone size: once
D gene: .
V gene: TRBV28
J gene: TRBJ2-3

CDR3 DNA: TGTGCCAGCAGTCCAGGGGCAACTGAAAAACTGTTTTTT
CDR3 protein: CASSPGATEKLFF
clone size: once
D gene: .
V gene: TRBV28
J gene: TRBJ1-4

CDR3 DNA: TGTGCCAGCAGCTCCCGACCGCCACCGACCTACGAGCAGTACTTC
CDR3 protein: CASSSRPPPTYEQYF
clone size: .
D gene: .
V gene: TRBV5-5
J gene: TRBJ2-7

CDR3 DNA: TGTGCCAGCAGCTTAGACGCGGGGGGCACCGGGGAGCTGTTTTTT
CDR3 protein: CASSLDAGGTGELFF
clone size: .
D gene: TRBD2
V gene: TRBV7-6
J gene: TRBJ2-2

CDR3 DNA: TGTGCCTGGAGTTACGGACAGGGCTACGAGCAGTACTTC
CDR3 protein: CAWSYGQGYEQYF
clone size: .
D gene: TRBD1
V gene: TRBV30
J gene: TRBJ2-7

CDR3 DNA: TGTGCCAGCTTATCTCTTACTAGTACGAACACCGGGGAGCTGTTTTTT
CDR3 protein: CASLSLTSTNTGELFF
clone size: .
D gene: .
V gene: TRBV18
J gene: TRBJ2-2

CDR3 DNA: TGTGCCAGCAGCCATCAATCTGGGCCCTACAATGAGCAGTTCTTC
CDR3 protein: CASSHQSGPYNEQFF
clone size: .
D gene: .
V gene: TRBV11-2
J gene: TRBJ2-1

CDR3 DNA: TGTGCCAGCAGTTTCCTAGCGGGATCTACCTACGAGCAGTACTTC
CDR3 protein: CASSFLAGSTYEQYF
clone size: .
D gene: TRBD2
V gene: TRBV27
J gene: TRBJ2-7

CDR3 DNA: TGTGCCAGCAGCTTGTGGGGGACTCTAGAGACCCAGTACTTC
CDR3 protein: CASSLWGTLETQYF
clone size: .
D gene: .
V gene: TRBV5-6
J gene: TRBJ2-5

CDR3 DNA: TGCGCCAGCAGCCCAGACACAAGTGGTGAGCAGTTCTTC
CDR3 protein: CASSPDTSGEQFF
clone size: .
D gene: .
V gene: TRBV5-1
J gene: TRBJ2-1

CDR3 DNA: TGTGCCAGCAGCTCCGGGACTAGCGGGCAGGAGCAGTTCTTC
CDR3 protein: CASSSGTSGQEQFF
clone size: once
D gene: TRBD2
V gene: TRBV7-8
J gene: TRBJ2-1

CDR3 DNA: TGCGCCAGCAGCGGCCCGGGACAGAACAAAGAGACCCAGTACTTC
CDR3 protein: CASSGPGQNKETQYF
clone size: .
D gene: TRBD1
V gene: TRBV4-1
J gene: TRBJ2-5

CDR3 DNA: TGTGCCAGCAGCTACGGACTAGCCGGGGGGGATACGCAGTATTTT
CDR3 protein: CASSYGLAGGDTQYF
clone size: once
D gene: TRBD2
V gene: TRBV5-8
J gene: TRBJ2-3

CDR3 DNA: TGTGCCAGTAGTACCCTCGAGTTGAAGAACACTGAAGCTTTCTTT
CDR3 protein: CASSTLELKNTEAFF
clone size: once
D gene: .
V gene: TRBV19
J gene: TRBJ1-1

CDR3 DNA: TGTGCCAGCAGCTTAGAGGCAGGGTGGGGGGAAAAACTGTTTTTT
CDR3 protein: CASSLEAGWGEKLFF
clone size: .
D gene: .
V gene: TRBV7-8
J gene: TRBJ1-4